The clone carrying this T cell receptor (beta chain) was seen only a few times. This entry comes from a study of blood T cell repertoires in COVID-19. Looking at the study overall: In each case, the material was cDNA or gDNA derived from T cells, B-cell-depleted T cells, or PBMCs.

Some clones are missing from TCRdb's copy, which holds only in-frame ones; the method was immunoSEQ multiplex PCR. Here the sample spans about 180,000 clones, roughly 84% being singletons. The CDR3 spans 15 residues. CDR1 is KGHDR and CDR2 is SFDVKD in the germline V gene. V trimming: 4 bases; J trimming: 2 bases; junction bases outside the gene matches: 3. Sequencing was carried out using peripheral blood. The genes are TRBV24-1 and TRBJ1-3; 8 bases line up with TRBD1. This sequence was found in a man older than 75 with COVID-19, enrolled during active disease. CDR3 region: CATSDRQGPGNTIYF. The DNA for the CDR3 is TGTGCCACCAGTGACCGACAGGGGCCTGGAAACACCATATATTTT.